This entry lists 13 T cell receptor beta chains sequenced from one sample in a study of blood T cells in healthy people across ages. The use of a sample-barcoded 5' primer and a J-beta primer mix characterized a second PCR of roughly 6 to 11 cycles. TCRdb processed the 5' RACE reads anew with MiXCR; each CDR3 protein has one entry. The table has 1 million or so distinct CDR3 sequences, roughly 24% seen once. This sample also appeared in a second study, on T cells of mothers and their children.

Sequencing was carried out using blood. All receptors derive from a girl aged 2 to 9 in good health.

In this sample, this clonotype turned up a few times. The J gene is TRBJ2-4, the V gene TRBV29-1; 12 bases align to TRBD1. The CDR3 extends over 19 amino acids. Trimming took 0 bases from V and 0 from J; bases not matched to a gene: 9. Germline V gene sequence: CDR1 SQVTM, CDR2 ANQGSEA. The CDR3 nucleotides read TGCAGCGTTGAAGATTGGGGGACAGGGGGCACCTTAGCCAAAAACATTCAGTACTTC. Its protein product is CSVEDWGTGGTLAKNIQYF. Full variable domain (remainder filled in from reference TRBV29-1 and TRBJ2-4): SAVISQKPSRDICQRGTSLTIQCQVDSQVTMMFWYRQQPGQSLTLIATANQGSEATYESGFVIDKFPISRPNLTFSTLTVSNMSPEDSSIYLCSVEDWGTGGTLAKNIQYFGAGTRLSVL.

The chain joins TRBV20-1 to TRBJ2-1, with no clear D. CDR1 is DFQATT and CDR2 is SNEGSKA in the germline V gene (reference sequence). The CDR3 sequence is 15 residues long. Between the trimmed V and J ends, which lost 3 bases and 0 bases, there was a span of 12 bases. DNA of the CDR3: TGCAGTGCTAGTAGGAGCCGGAGCTCCTACAATGAGCAGTTCTTC. Translation gives CSASRSRSSYNEQFF.

The V gene is TRBV20-1, the J gene TRBJ2-7; possible D gene TRBD1, 5 bases. Germline CDR1 reads DFQATT; CDR2 reads SNEGSKA (reference sequence). V was cut by 3 bases and J by 0 bases, with 9 bases left in between. There are 13 residues in the CDR3. CDR3 DNA sequence: TGCAGTGCTAGTAAGGGGAACTCCTACGAGCAGTACTTC. It encodes CSASKGNSYEQYF.

V and J are TRBV6-5 and TRBJ2-5; D is unresolved. In germline, CDR1 is MNHEY, CDR2 SVGAGI. Trimming shortened V by 1 base and J by 2 bases, and 11 bases separated the two germline ends. CDR3 length equals 15 residues. CDR3 loop: CASSYFLGDQETQYF. In DNA, the CDR3 is TGTGCCAGCAGTTACTTTCTGGGCGATCAAGAGACCCAGTACTTC.

This clonotype was observed a single time. The chain combines TRBV5-6 with TRBJ2-5; D not resolved. The CDR3 contains 14 residues. Germline values: CDR1 SGHDT, CDR2 YYEEEE. The ends were cut back, 4 bases at V and 3 bases at J, with 13 bases in the middle. The CDR3 DNA sequence: TGTGCCAGCAGCGTATGGACGGAAAAAGAGACCCAGTACTTC. Translated, it gives CASSVWTEKETQYF.

V and J are TRBV4-2 and TRBJ2-5; D might be TRBD1 or TRBD2, each matching 5 bases. Judging by the DNA end, TRBJ2-7 fits better; the J call may be wrong. The CDR3 sequence is 14 residues long. Germline-derived CDR1 and CDR2 are LGHNA and YNFKEQ. CDR3 in amino acids: CASSRGALSYEQYF. In DNA, the CDR3 is TGTGCCAGCAGCCGAGGGGCTCTCTCCTACGAGCAGTACTTC.

This chain joins TRBV27 and TRBJ2-5; TRBD2 aligns across 7 bases. The J call could be wrong; TRBJ2-1 is a better fit for the DNA end. Germline CDR1 is MNHEY and CDR2 is SMNVEV (reference sequence). CDR3 length: 14 residues. As DNA, the CDR3 is TGTGCCAGCAGCGAGGGAGGGCTAACCGATGAGCAGTTCTTC. Translation: CASSEGGLTDEQFF.

This clonotype has a handful of counts. The rearrangement uses TRBV7-9 and TRBJ2-5, with 12 bases fitting TRBD2. V shed 5 bases and J 2 bases; nucleotides not matched to a gene: 6. The CDR3 runs to 16 residues. Germline loops: CDR1 SEHNR, CDR2 FQNEAQ (reference sequence). This CDR3 reads CASSHLTSGGQETQYF. In DNA form, the CDR3 reads TGTGCCAGCAGCCACCTCACTAGCGGGGGGCAAGAGACCCAGTACTTC.

In its sample, this clonotype was seen a few times. V and J are TRBV12-3 or TRBV12-4 and TRBJ1-2, with 7 bases identical to TRBD1. The CDR3 is 12 residues long. V dropped 7 bases and J dropped 7; count of bases not matched to a gene: 6. The CDR3 sequence: CASTGTAPGYTF. In DNA form, the CDR3 reads TGTGCCAGCACCGGGACAGCTCCTGGCTACACCTTC.

This clonotype was detected only a few times. This chain joins TRBV3-1 and TRBJ2-1, with 7 bases aligning to TRBD1. The J call may be wrong; the DNA end is better matched by TRBJ2-5. CDR1 and CDR2 (germline): LGHDT, YNNKEL (reference sequence). The CDR3 has 15 residues. The CDR3 DNA sequence: TGTGCCAGCAGCCAAGGGGGACAGTTGCAAGAGACCCAGTACTTC. Protein sequence: CASSQGGQLQETQYF.

The genes are TRBV4-2 and TRBJ2-4, with 9 positions matching TRBD1. CDR1 and CDR2 (germline): LGHNA, YNFKEQ. The CDR3 extends over 13 amino acids. Trimming took 7 bases from V and 8 from J; bases not matched to a gene: 6. CDR3 coding DNA: TGTGCCAGCACCGGGACAGGGAAGGACATTCAGTACTTC. Translation: CASTGTGKDIQYF.

The rearrangement joins TRBV6-5 to TRBJ2-1, with a possible D match to TRBD2 (6 bases). The germline V gene encodes CDR1 MNHEY and CDR2 SVGAGI. The V and J ends lost 6 bases and 2 bases respectively, with 14 bases between them. This CDR3 region has 15 residues. The CDR3 is CASRGKGGTYNEQFF. CDR3 nucleotides: TGTGCCAGCAGAGGAAAGGGAGGTACCTACAATGAGCAGTTCTTC.

This rearrangement joins TRBV24-1 to TRBJ2-5; D is perhaps TRBD2 (7 bases). CDR3 length: 16 residues. Looked up from germline, CDR1 is KGHDR and CDR2 is SFDVKD. Trimming took 3 bases from V and 5 from J, leaving 18 bases between them. CDR3 DNA: TGTGCCACCAGTGATCCTACCCCAGGGGAGGGGGAGACCCAGTACTTC. Translating gives CATSDPTPGEGETQYF.